This T cell receptor (beta chain) was profiled in a study of shared clonotypes between healthy human individuals. Concerning this clone itself: The antigen remains unidentified.

The V and J ends lost 2 bases and 10 bases respectively, with 8 bases between them. Germline V CDR1 and CDR2: MNHNS, SASEGT. The CDR3 runs 11 residues. TCRdb's copy holds only in-frame clones and misses some; the assay was immunoSEQ multiplex PCR. The sample yields more than 850,000 clones, around 78% seen once. Splitting the CD4+ cells yielded a CD45RA+ naive subset and a CD45RA-negative memory subset. General study results and limits: A few donors had roughly 5% of their naive CD4 clonotypes in common.

Sequencing was done on a sample of memory CD4+ T cells from PBMCs. Subset: CD45RA-negative fraction. The sequence was collected from a man aged 18 to 30 in good health. Some clones in this sample may be carry-over from other donors' samples. V gene TRBV6-1 combines with J gene TRBJ1-1; D unresolved. The DNA for the CDR3 is TGTGCCAGCAGTGAATCAGCGCCAGCTTTCTTT. Translated, it gives CASSESAPAFF.